This T cell receptor (beta chain) was recovered during a study of T cells in Graves' hyperthyroidism and ophthalmopathy. In its sample, this clonotype was seen many times. Amplified TCR beta CDR3 regions came from RNA transcripts. In the first-round RT-PCR of the TCR CDR3, the HTBI primer set was used. TCRdb reprocessed the multiplex PCR reads via MiXCR and lists one record per CDR3 protein. Counted here are around 600,000 distinct CDR3 sequences, more than 14% occurring once; the ten biggest clones make up roughly an eighth. V gave up 2 bases and J gave up 2 bases, with 11 bases separating them. CDR3 size: 15 residues.

This chain links TRBV12-3 or TRBV12-4 with TRBJ2-3; D gene unclear. This clonotype originated in a woman aged 45 to 65 with Graves' ophthalmopathy. Input material: blood. The CDR3 DNA reads TGTGCCAGCAGTTTAACGGGTGCTAACACAGATACGCAGTATTTT. This codes for CASSLTGANTDTQYF.